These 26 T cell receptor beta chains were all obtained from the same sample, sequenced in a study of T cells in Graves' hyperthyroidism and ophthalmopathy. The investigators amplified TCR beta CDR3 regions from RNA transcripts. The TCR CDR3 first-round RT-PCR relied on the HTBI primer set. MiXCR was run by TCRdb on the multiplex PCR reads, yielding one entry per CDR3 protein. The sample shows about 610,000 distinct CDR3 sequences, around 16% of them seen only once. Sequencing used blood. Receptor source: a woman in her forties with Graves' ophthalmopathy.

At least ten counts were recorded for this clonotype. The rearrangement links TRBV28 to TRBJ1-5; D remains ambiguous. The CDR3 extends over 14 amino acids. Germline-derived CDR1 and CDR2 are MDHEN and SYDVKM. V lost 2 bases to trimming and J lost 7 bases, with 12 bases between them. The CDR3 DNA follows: TGTGCCAGCAGTTTAAAGGGATCGAGACAGCCCCAGCATTTT. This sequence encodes CASSLKGSRQPQHF.

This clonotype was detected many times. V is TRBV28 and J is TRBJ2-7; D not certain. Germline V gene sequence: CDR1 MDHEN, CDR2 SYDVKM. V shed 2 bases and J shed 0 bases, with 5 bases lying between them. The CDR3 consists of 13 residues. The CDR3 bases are TGTGCCAGCAGTTTAAATCCCTCCTACGAGCAGTACTTC. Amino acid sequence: CASSLNPSYEQYF.

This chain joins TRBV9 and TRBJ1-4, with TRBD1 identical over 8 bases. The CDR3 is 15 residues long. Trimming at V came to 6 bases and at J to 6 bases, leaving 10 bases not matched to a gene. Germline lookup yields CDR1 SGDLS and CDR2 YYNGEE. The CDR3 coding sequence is TGTGCCAGCACGAGAGGGGGGACAGGCCATGAAAAACTGTTTTTT. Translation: CASTRGGTGHEKLFF.

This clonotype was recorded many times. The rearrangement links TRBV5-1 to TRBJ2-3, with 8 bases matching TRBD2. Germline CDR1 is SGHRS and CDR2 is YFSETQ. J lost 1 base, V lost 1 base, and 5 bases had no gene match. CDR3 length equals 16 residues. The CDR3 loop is CASSLIKAGGTDTQYF. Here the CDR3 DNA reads TGCGCCAGCAGCTTGATAAAAGCGGGGGGCACAGATACGCAGTATTTT.

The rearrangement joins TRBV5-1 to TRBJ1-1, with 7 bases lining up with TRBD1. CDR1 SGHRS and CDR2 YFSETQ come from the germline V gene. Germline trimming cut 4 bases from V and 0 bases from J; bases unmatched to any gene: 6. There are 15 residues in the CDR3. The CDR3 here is CASSPLTGMNTEAFF. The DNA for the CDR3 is TGCGCCAGCAGCCCCTTGACAGGGATGAACACTGAAGCTTTCTTT.

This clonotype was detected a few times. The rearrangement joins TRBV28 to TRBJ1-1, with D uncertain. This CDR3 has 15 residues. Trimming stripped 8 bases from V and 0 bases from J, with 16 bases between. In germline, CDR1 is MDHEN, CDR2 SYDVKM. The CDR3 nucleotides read TGTGCCAGCTCCGACCCCGGCGGCATGAACACTGAAGCTTTCTTT. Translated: CASSDPGGMNTEAFF. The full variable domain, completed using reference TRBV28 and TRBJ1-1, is DVKVTQSSRYLVKRTGEKVFLECVQDMDHENMFWYRQDPGLGLRLIYFSYDVKMKEKGDIPEGYSVSREKKERFSLILESASTNQTSMYLCASSDPGGMNTEAFFGQGTRLTVV.

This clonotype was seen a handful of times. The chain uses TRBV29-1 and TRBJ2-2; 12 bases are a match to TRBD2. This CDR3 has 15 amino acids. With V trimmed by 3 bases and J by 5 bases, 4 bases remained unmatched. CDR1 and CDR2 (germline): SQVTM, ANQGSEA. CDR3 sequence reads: CSVETSGRSTGELFF. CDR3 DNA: TGCAGCGTTGAGACTAGCGGGAGATCTACCGGGGAGCTGTTTTTT.

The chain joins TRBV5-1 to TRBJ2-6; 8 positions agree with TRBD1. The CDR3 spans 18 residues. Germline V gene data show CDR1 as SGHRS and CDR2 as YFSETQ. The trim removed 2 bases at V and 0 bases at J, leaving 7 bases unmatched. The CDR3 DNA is TGCGCCAGCAGCTTCAGGACAGGGTCCTCCTCTGGGGCCAACGTCCTGACTTTC. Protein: CASSFRTGSSSGANVLTF.

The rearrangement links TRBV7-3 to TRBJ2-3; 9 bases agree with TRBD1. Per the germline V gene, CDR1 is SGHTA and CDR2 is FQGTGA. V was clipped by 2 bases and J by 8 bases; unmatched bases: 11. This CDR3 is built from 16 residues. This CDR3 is CASSLSTTGGKATQYF. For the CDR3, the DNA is TGTGCCAGCAGCTTATCGACGACAGGGGGAAAAGCTACGCAGTATTTT.

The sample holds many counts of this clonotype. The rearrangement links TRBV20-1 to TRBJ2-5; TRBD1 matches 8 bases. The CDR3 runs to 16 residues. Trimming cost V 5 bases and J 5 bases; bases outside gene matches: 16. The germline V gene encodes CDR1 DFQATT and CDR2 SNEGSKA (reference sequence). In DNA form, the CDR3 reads TGCAGTGCTCCAGCCCTCAGACAGGGGTTGCGGGAGACCCAGTACTTC. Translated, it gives CSAPALRQGLRETQYF.

The CDR3 here is CASRGGQGGNSPLHF. The CDR3, as DNA: TGTGCCAGCAGGGGGGGACAGGGGGGGAATTCACCCCTCCACTTT. This sequence joins TRBV12-3 or TRBV12-4 and TRBJ1-6; TRBD1 matches 11 bases. The CDR3 sequence is 15 residues long. V trimming: 6 bases; J trimming: 7 bases; junction bases outside the gene matches: 5.

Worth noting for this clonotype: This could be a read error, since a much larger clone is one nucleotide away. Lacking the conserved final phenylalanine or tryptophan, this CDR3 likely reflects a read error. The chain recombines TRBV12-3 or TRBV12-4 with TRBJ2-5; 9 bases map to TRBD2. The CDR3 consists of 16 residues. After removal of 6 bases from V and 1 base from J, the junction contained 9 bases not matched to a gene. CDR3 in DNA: TGTGCCAGCAGGGTAGCGGGAGCGCCCTCCCAAGAGACCCAGTACTCC. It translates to CASRVAGAPSQETQYS.

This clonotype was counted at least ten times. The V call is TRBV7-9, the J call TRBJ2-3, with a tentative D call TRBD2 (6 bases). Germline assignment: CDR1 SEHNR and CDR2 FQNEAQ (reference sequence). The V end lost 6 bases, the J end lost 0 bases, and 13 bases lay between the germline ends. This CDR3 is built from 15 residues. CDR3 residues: CASRGKGRSTDTQYF. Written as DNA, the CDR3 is TGTGCCAGCAGGGGGAAGGGGAGGAGCACAGATACGCAGTATTTT.

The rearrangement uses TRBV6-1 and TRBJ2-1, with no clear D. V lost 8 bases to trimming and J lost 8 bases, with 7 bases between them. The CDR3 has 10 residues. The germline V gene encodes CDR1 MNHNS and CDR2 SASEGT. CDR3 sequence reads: CASGQYEQFF. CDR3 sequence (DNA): TGTGCCAGCGGGCAATATGAGCAGTTCTTC.

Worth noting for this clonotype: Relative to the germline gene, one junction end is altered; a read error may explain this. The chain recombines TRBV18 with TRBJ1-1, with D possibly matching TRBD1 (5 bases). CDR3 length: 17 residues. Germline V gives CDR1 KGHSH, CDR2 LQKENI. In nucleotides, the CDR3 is TGTGCCAGCTCACCACCGGGGGTTAGGGGCCAGAACACTGGAGCTTTCTTT. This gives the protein CASSPPGVRGQNTGAFF.

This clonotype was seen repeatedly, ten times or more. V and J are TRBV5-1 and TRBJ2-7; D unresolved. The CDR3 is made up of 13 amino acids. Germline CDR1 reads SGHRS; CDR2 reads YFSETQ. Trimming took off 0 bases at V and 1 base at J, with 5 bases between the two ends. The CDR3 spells CASSLVFSYEQYF. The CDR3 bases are TGCGCCAGCAGCTTGGTCTTTTCCTACGAGCAGTACTTC.

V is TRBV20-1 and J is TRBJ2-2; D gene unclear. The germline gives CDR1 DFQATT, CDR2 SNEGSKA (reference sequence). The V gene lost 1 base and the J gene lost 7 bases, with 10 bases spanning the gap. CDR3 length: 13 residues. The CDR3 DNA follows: TGCAGTGCTAGAGTATCCAGAATCGGGGAGCTGTTTTTT. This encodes CSARVSRIGELFF.

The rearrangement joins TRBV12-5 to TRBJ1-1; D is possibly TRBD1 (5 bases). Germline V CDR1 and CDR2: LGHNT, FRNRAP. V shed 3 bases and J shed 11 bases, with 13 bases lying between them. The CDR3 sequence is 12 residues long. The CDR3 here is CASGFDETEAFF. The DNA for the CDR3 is TGTGCTAGTGGTTTTGATGAGACAGAGGCTTTCTTT.

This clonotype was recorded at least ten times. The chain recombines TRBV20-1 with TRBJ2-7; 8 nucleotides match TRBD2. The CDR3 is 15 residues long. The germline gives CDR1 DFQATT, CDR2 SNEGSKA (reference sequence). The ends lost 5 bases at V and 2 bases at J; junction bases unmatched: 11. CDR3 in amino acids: CSAQPTSGVAYEQYF. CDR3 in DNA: TGCAGTGCTCAACCAACTAGCGGAGTCGCCTACGAGCAGTACTTC.

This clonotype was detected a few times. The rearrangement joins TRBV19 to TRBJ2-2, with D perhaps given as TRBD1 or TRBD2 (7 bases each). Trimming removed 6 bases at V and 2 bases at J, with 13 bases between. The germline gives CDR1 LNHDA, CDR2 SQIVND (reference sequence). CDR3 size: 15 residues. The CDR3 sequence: CASRGGDRNTGELFF. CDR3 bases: TGTGCCAGTAGGGGGGGGGACAGAAACACCGGGGAGCTGTTTTTT. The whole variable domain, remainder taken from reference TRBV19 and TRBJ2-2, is DGGITQSPKYLFRKEGQNVTLSCEQNLNHDAMYWYRQDPGQGLRLIYYSQIVNDFQKGDIAEGYSVSREKKESFPLTVTSAQKNPTAFYLCASRGGDRNTGELFFGEGSRLTVL.

The DNA of the CDR3 is TGTGCCATCAGTGACCGGACAGGGGGTAATTCACCCCTCCACTTT. This encodes CAISDRTGGNSPLHF. The chain links TRBV10-3 to TRBJ1-6; TRBD1 matches at 10 bases. The CDR3 totals 15 residues. Germline loops: CDR1 ENHRY, CDR2 SYGVKD. Trimming at V came to 3 bases and at J to 6 bases, leaving 2 bases not matched to a gene.

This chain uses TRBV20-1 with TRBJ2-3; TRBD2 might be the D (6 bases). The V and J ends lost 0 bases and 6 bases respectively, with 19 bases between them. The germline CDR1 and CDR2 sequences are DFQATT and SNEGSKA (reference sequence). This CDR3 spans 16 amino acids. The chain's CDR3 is CSARDHRWAEGDTQYF. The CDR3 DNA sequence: TGCAGTGCTAGAGACCACCGCTGGGCGGAGGGGGATACGCAGTATTTT.

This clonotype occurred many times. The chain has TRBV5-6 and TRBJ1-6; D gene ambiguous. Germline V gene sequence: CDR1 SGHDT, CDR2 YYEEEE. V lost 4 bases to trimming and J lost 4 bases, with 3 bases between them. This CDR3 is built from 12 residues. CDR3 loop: CASSGYNSPLHF. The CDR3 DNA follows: TGTGCCAGCAGCGGGTATAATTCACCCCTCCACTTT.

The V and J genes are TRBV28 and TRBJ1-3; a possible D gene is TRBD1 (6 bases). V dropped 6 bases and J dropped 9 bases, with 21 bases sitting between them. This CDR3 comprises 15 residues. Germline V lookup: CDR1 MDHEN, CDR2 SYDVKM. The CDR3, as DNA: TGTGCCAGCAGGAAACAGGGTGCCCTCTCAGGCACCATATATTTT. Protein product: CASRKQGALSGTIYF.

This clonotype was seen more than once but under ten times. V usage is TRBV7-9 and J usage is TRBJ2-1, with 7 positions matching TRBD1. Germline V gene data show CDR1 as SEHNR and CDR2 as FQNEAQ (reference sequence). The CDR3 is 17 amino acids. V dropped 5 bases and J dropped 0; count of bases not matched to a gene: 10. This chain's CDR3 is CASSQYLTGFSYNEQFF. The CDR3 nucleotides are TGTGCCAGCAGCCAGTACTTGACAGGGTTCTCCTACAATGAGCAGTTCTTC.

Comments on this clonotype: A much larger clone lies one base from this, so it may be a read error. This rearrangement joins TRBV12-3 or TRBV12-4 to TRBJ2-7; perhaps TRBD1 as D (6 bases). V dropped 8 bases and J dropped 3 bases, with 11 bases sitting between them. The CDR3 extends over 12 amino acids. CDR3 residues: CASGRDNYEQYF. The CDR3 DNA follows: TGTGCCAGCGGCCGGGACAACTACGAGCAGTACTTC.